Included here is one TCR beta chain sequence, with context. This sample is part of a study of technical replicates of blood from a handful of donors. Germline loops: CDR1 MNHNS, CDR2 SASEGT. CDR3 length: 20 residues. V lost 4 bases, J lost 4 bases, and 15 bases stayed unmatched. Some clones are missing from TCRdb's copy, which holds only in-frame ones; the method was immunoSEQ multiplex PCR. The sample yields over 75,000 clones, under 97% seen once. The clonotype originates from a human donor in good health. The V and J genes are TRBV6-1 and TRBJ2-6; 11 positions agree with TRBD1. The sample taken for sequencing was T cells isolated from PBMCs. CDR3 sequence: CASSGVLDRGLPGGANVLTF. The CDR3 bases are TGTGCCAGCAGTGGCGTCCTGGACAGGGGGCTACCTGGGGGGGCCAACGTCCTGACTTTC.